This TCR beta chain was recovered during a study of Graves' ophthalmopathy and Graves' hyperthyroidism. V gave up 8 bases and J gave up 4 bases, with 14 bases separating them. The germline V gene encodes CDR1 SQVTM and CDR2 ANQGSEA. CDR3 size: 12 residues. Amplified TCR beta CDR3 regions were obtained using RNA transcripts as template. Investigators did first-round RT-PCR with HTBI primers, then second-round multiplex PCR. TCRdb analysed the multiplex PCR reads with MiXCR anew, one entry per CDR3 protein. The table records about 740,000 distinct CDR3 sequences, about 44% of them present only once. Source material: peripheral blood. The source is an adult man with Graves' ophthalmopathy. J is TRBJ2-5 and V is TRBV29-1; no reliable D call. The CDR3 reads CSSRAKRETQYF. The CDR3 DNA sequence: TGCAGCTCCCGAGCTAAGCGAGAGACCCAGTACTTC.